This TCR beta chain was captured in a study of post-analysis software for immune sequencing data. Study-wide background: Both relapsing-remitting and secondary progressive multiple sclerosis featured among the disease courses, as did progressive-relapsing multiple sclerosis. Findings and caveats of the study: Strong same-batch co-clustering of samples appeared with F measure clustering. For normalized Chao1 diversity, multiple sclerosis patients scored significantly lower than controls did. Comparison of patients with controls showed a handful of TRBV segments more frequent in patients, TRBV5-6, TRBV5-1 and TRBV20-1 among them.

The TCR beta cDNA libraries contained unique molecular identifiers. TCRdb re-called the PCR reads through MiXCR, storing one row per CDR3 protein. The table shows hundreds of thousands of distinct CDR3 sequences, with approximately 60% occurring only once. CDR1 is DFQATT and CDR2 is SNEGSKA in the germline V gene (reference sequence). The CDR3 runs 14 residues. V was trimmed by 6 bases and J by 3 bases, leaving 18 bases between them. This clonotype was observed a handful of times. Its cognate antigen is unknown. Sequenced: blood. This sequence joins TRBV20-1 and TRBJ2-7; D gene uncertain. The TCR comes from a girl aged 2-10 years with multiple sclerosis. DNA of the CDR3: TGCAGTGCCCGAGGATCAGTAAAGAGCTACGAGCAGTACTTC. As protein: CSARGSVKSYEQYF.